The 15 T cell receptor beta chains below all came from one sample that was sequenced in a study of blood T cell repertoires in COVID-19. Produced via immunoSEQ multiplex PCR; TCRdb's table is partial and in-frame only. The repertoire has some 360,000 clones, around nine tenths of them found once; the top ten carry 1%. Sequencing was carried out using PBMCs or T cells enriched from blood (not recorded which). The receptors were gathered from a young woman who had been exposed to COVID-19.

The chain uses TRBV19 and TRBJ2-5; TRBD1 matches at 9 bases. Germline V gene data show CDR1 as LNHDA and CDR2 as SQIVND (reference sequence). After removal of 1 base from V and 5 bases from J, the junction contained 5 bases not matched to a gene. CDR3 length: 15 amino acids. The CDR3 bases are TGTGCCAGTAGTATAGCATACAGGGGGCGGGAGACCCAGTACTTC. Residues: CASSIAYRGRETQYF.

This clone was counted a single time. This chain joins TRBV6-2 or TRBV6-3 and TRBJ2-7; 15 nucleotides match TRBD2. The CDR3 sequence is 21 residues long. Trimming at V came to 1 base and at J to 5 bases, leaving 18 bases not matched to a gene. In germline, CDR1 is MNHEY, CDR2 SVGEGT. DNA of the CDR3: TGTGCCAGCAGTTACTTCACGGGACTAGCGGGAGGCGCCGCAAGGATAAACGAGCAGTACTTC. This translates into CASSYFTGLAGGAARINEQYF.

J is TRBJ2-7 and V is TRBV28; perhaps TRBD1 as D (6 bases). Germline V gives CDR1 MDHEN, CDR2 SYDVKM. There are 14 residues in the CDR3. Deletions cut 9 bases from V and 2 bases from J, with 17 bases between. The CDR3 DNA sequence: TGTGCCAGTATTCTTTCGGGACAACCCTACGAGCAGTACTTC. As protein: CASILSGQPYEQYF.

J is TRBJ1-1 and V is TRBV29-1, with D perhaps TRBD1 (5 bases). Germline CDR1 is SQVTM and CDR2 is ANQGSEA. The V end lost 3 bases, the J end lost 3 bases, and 11 bases lay between the germline ends. The CDR3 consists of 13 residues. CDR3 protein: CSVDDSDHTEAFF. CDR3 sequence (DNA): TGCAGCGTTGACGACAGCGATCACACTGAAGCTTTCTTT.

In regard to this clone: Sequence at one end of the junction differs from germline and may be a read error. J is TRBJ2-7 and V is TRBV11-3, with 9 bases lining up with TRBD1. The CDR3 runs 15 residues. Germline assignment: CDR1 SGHNT and CDR2 YENEEA. This CDR3 reads CASSRPGQGSHEQYF. The CDR3 DNA follows: TGTGCCAGCAGCCGACCGGGACAGGGCTCCCACGAGCAGTACTTC.

The genes are TRBV18 and TRBJ1-1; 7 bases match TRBD1. Germline V gene data show CDR1 as KGHSH and CDR2 as LQKENI. V dropped 3 bases and J dropped 4; count of bases not matched to a gene: 2. CDR3 length: 13 amino acids. CDR3 region: CASSPTGSTEAFF. As DNA, the CDR3 is TGTGCCAGCTCACCGACAGGGAGCACTGAAGCTTTCTTT.

This clone was observed once. The chain joins TRBV24-1 to TRBJ2-3; 12 bases are a match to TRBD1. This CDR3 is built from 16 residues. CDR1 is KGHDR and CDR2 is SFDVKD in the germline V gene. After removal of 6 bases from V and 2 bases from J, the junction contained 5 bases not matched to a gene. In DNA form, the CDR3 reads TGTGCCACCAGTTCGGGACAGGGGGCGATCACAGATACGCAGTATTTT. This codes for CATSSGQGAITDTQYF.

The CDR3 DNA reads TGTGCCAGCAGCAAAGATTGGAGACTAGCGGGAGGCCACTACAATGAGCAGTTCTTC. Its translation: CASSKDWRLAGGHYNEQFF. The chain employs TRBV21-1 and TRBJ2-1; TRBD2, the table's D call, was not compared with the DNA. TRBV21-1 corresponds to a pseudogene. The CDR3 has 19 residues.

The chain combines TRBV3-1 (or the pseudogene TRBV3-2) with TRBJ1-1; D may be TRBD1 (6 bases). This CDR3 has 14 amino acids. Germline values: CDR1 LGHDT, CDR2 YNNKEL (reference sequence). Trimming pared 8 bases from V and 4 bases from J, leaving 17 bases between. The chain's CDR3 is CASRREGGGTEAFF. CDR3 DNA: TGTGCCAGCCGACGGGAGGGGGGCGGCACTGAAGCTTTCTTT.

CDR3 in amino acids: CATSVASGSLYNEQFF. In nucleotides, the CDR3 is TGTGCCACCAGCGTAGCTAGCGGGAGCCTCTACAATGAGCAGTTCTTC. J is TRBJ2-1 and V is TRBV15; 10 positions agree with TRBD2. CDR1 is LNHNV, CDR2 YYDKDF, per germline (reference sequence). The CDR3 sequence is 16 residues long. The junction had 7 bases not matched to a gene; V was cut back by 5 bases and J by 3 bases.

The chain uses TRBV5-8 and TRBJ2-7; 7 bases are a match to TRBD1. CDR1 is SGHTS and CDR2 is YDEGEE in the germline V gene. The V segment lost 4 bases and the J segment 3 bases; nucleotides outside the gene matches: 4. There are 13 residues in the CDR3. The CDR3: CASSPTGVYEQYF. CDR3 in DNA: TGTGCCAGCAGCCCTACAGGGGTCTACGAGCAGTACTTC.

Notes on this clone: At one end, the junction sequence differs from germline, possibly due to a read error. This chain connects TRBV7-7 to TRBJ2-1; tentative D call: TRBD1 (5 bases). CDR1 and CDR2 (germline): SSHAT, FNYEAQ (reference sequence). This CDR3 contains 13 residues. The DNA of the CDR3 is TGTGCTAGCAGCTTACGGACGCAGGGTGAGCAGTTCTTC. Translated: CASSLRTQGEQFF.

The chain carries TRBV3-1 (or the pseudogene TRBV3-2) and TRBJ1-2; TRBD1 might be the D (5 bases). V lost 4 bases, J lost 4 bases, and 13 bases lay in between. This CDR3 contains 14 residues. Germline-derived CDR1 and CDR2 are LGHDT and YNNKEL (reference sequence). The chain's CDR3 is CASSPGWAGYGYTF. In DNA, the CDR3 is TGTGCCAGCAGCCCAGGGTGGGCCGGCTATGGCTACACCTTC.

The CDR3 loop reads CASSPVGLMNTEAFF. CDR3 coding DNA: TGTGCCAGCTCACCGGTAGGACTTATGAACACTGAAGCTTTCTTT. The gene calls are TRBV18 and TRBJ1-1; D remains ambiguous. This CDR3 spans 15 amino acids. Between the trimmed V and J ends, which lost 3 bases and 0 bases, there was a span of 11 bases. In germline, CDR1 is KGHSH, CDR2 LQKENI.

The sample holds a few counts of this clone. The chain recombines TRBV18 with TRBJ1-5; D call uncertain. The CDR3 extends over 16 amino acids. The germline gives CDR1 KGHSH, CDR2 LQKENI. V lost 2 bases to trimming and J lost 0 bases, with 11 bases between them. CDR3 nucleotide sequence: TGTGCCAGCTCACCAACGATGCAGTATAGCAATCAGCCCCAGCATTTT. Translation gives CASSPTMQYSNQPQHF.